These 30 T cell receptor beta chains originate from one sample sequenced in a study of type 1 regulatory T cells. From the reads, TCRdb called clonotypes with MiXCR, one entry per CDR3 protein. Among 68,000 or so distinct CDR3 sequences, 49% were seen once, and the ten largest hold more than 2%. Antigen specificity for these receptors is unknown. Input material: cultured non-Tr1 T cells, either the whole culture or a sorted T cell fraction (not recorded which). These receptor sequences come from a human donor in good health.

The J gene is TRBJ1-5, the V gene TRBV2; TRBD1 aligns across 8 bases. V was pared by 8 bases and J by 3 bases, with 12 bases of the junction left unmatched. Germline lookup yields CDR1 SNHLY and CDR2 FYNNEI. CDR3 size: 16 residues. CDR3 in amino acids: CASRGQGANYNQPQHF. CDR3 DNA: TGTGCCAGCCGGGGGCAGGGGGCGAACTACAATCAGCCCCAGCATTTT.

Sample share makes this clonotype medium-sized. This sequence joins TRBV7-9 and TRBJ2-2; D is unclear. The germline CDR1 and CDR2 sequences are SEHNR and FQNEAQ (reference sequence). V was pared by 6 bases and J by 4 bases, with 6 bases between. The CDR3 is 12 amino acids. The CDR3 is CASRPSTGELFF. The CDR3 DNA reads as TGTGCCAGCAGACCAAGCACCGGGGAGCTGTTTTTT. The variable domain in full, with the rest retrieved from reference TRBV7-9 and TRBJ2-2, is DTGVSQNPRHKITKRGQNVTFRCDPISEHNRLYWYRQTLGQGPEFLTYFQNEAQLEKSRLLSDRFSAERPKGSFSTLEIQRTEQGDSAMYLCASRPSTGELFFGEGSRLTVL.

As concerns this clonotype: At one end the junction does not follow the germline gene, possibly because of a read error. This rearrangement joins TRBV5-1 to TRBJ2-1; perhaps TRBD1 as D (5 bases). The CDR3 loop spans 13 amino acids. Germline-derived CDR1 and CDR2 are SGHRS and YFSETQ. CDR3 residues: CASSLLATDEQFF. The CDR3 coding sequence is TGCGCCAGCAGCTTGTTGGCGACAGATGAACAGTTCTTC.

The CDR3 DNA reads as TGTGCCAGCAGCTCACCTCGAGAGGATGGCTACACCTTC. Translation gives CASSSPREDGYTF. The V and J genes are TRBV11-2 and TRBJ1-2; D is unresolved. The CDR3 has 13 amino acids. Germline lookup yields CDR1 SGHAT and CDR2 FQNNGV. V was shortened by 4 bases and J by 6 bases, with 12 bases between the two germline ends.

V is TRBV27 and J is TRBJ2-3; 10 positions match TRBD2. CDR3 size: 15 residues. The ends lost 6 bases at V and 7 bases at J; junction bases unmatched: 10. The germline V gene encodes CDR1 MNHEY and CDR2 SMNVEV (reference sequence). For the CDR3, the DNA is TGTGCCAGCAGGGCCCTAGCGGGGGCTTTGAATACGCAGTATTTT. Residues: CASRALAGALNTQYF.

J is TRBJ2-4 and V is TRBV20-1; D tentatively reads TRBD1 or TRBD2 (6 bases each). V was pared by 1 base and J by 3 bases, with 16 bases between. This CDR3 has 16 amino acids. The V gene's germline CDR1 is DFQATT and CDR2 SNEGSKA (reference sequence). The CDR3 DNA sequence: TGCAGTGCTAGAGTTCGGGGGCAGAGGGGCAAAAACATTCAGTACTTC. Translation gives CSARVRGQRGKNIQYF.

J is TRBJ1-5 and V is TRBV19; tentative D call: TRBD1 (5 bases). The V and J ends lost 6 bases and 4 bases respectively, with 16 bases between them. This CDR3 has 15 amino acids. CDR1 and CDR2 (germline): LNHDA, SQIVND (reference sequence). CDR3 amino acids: CASRVRGEGNQPQHF. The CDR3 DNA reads TGTGCCAGTAGGGTACGGGGAGAGGGGAATCAGCCCCAGCATTTT.

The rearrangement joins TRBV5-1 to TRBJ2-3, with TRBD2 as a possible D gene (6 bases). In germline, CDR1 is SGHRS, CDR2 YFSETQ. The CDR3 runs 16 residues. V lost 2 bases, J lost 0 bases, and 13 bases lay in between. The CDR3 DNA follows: TGCGCCAGCAGCTTCGGCGGGGCCCCTAGCACAGATACGCAGTATTTT. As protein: CASSFGGAPSTDTQYF.

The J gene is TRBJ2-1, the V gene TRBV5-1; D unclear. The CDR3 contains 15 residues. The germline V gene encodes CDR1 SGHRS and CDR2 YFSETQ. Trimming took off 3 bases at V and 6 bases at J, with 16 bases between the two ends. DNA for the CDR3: TGCGCCAGCAGCTGGGGTGGACCCAGTCTCAATGAGCAGTTCTTC. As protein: CASSWGGPSLNEQFF.

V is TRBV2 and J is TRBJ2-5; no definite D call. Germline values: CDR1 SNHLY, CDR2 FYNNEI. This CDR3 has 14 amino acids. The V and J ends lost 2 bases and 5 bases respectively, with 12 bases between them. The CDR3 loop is CASSESLLGETQYF. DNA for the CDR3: TGTGCCAGCAGTGAAAGCTTACTGGGGGAGACCCAGTACTTC.

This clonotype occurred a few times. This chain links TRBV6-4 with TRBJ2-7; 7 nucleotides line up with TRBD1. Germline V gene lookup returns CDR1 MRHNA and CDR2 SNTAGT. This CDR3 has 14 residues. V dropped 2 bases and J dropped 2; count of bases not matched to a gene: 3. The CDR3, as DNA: TGTGCCAGCAGTGACAAGGACAGGACCTACGAGCAGTACTTC. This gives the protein CASSDKDRTYEQYF.

In nucleotides, the CDR3 is TGTGCCAGCAGCGGCTCGTTAGCGGGGGGATTATCAAGGTACGAGCAGTACTTC. Translation: CASSGSLAGGLSRYEQYF. This chain uses TRBV4-2 with TRBJ2-7; 10 bases line up with TRBD2. This CDR3 contains 18 residues. Trimming cost V 5 bases and J 4 bases; bases outside gene matches: 17. CDR1 and CDR2 (germline): LGHNA, YNFKEQ.

The CDR3 here is CASSAGGARNTEAFF. The CDR3 DNA sequence: TGTGCCAGCAGCGCGGGGGGGGCACGGAACACTGAAGCTTTCTTT. This chain joins TRBV9 and TRBJ1-1, with D possibly TRBD1 on 6 matching bases. The V and J ends lost 3 bases and 1 base respectively, with 13 bases between them. Germline V CDR1 and CDR2: SGDLS, YYNGEE. The CDR3 extends over 15 amino acids.

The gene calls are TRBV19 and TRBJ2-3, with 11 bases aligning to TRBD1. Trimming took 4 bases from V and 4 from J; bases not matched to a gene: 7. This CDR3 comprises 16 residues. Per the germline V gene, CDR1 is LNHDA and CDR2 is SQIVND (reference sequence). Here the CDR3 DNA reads TGTGCCAGTAGTAGCCGGACAGGGGGCTCCGCAGATACGCAGTATTTT. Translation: CASSSRTGGSADTQYF.

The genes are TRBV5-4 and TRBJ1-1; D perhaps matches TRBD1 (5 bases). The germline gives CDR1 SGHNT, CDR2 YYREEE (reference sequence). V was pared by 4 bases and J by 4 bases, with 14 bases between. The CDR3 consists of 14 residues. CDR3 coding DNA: TGTGCCAGCAGCGCCGGGGGGGGTACCACTGAAGCTTTCTTT. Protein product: CASSAGGGTTEAFF.

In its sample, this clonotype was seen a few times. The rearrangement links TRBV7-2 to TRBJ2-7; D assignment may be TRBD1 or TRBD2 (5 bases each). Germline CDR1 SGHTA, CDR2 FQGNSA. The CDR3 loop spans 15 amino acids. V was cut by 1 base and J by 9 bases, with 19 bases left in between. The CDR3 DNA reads TGTGCCAGCAGCTTAGATGGGACGGGACCGAGGGGGCAGTACTTC. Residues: CASSLDGTGPRGQYF.

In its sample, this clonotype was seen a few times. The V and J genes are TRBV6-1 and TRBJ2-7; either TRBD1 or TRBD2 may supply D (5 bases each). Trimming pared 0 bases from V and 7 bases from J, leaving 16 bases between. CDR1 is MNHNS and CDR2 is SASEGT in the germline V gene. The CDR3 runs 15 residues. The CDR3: CASSEARVGTDEQYF. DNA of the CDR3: TGTGCCAGCAGTGAAGCTAGGGTTGGGACGGATGAGCAGTACTTC.

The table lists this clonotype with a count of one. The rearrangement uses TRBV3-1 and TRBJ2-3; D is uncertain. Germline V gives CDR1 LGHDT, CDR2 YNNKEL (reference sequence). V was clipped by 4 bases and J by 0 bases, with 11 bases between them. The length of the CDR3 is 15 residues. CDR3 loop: CASSPVVTSTDTQYF. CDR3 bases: TGTGCCAGCAGCCCCGTGGTAACTAGCACAGATACGCAGTATTTT.

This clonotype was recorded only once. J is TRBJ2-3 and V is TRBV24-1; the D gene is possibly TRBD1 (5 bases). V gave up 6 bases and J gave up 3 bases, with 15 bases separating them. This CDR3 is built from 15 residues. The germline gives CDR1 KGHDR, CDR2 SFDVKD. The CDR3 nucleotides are TGTGCCACCAGTAATACAGGACGAGGAACAGATACGCAGTATTTT. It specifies CATSNTGRGTDTQYF.

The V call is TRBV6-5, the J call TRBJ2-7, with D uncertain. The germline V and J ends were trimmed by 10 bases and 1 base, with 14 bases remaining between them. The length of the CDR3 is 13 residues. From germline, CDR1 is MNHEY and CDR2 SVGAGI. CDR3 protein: CATSRRASYEQYF. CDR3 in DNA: TGTGCCACCTCACGTCGGGCTTCCTACGAGCAGTACTTC.

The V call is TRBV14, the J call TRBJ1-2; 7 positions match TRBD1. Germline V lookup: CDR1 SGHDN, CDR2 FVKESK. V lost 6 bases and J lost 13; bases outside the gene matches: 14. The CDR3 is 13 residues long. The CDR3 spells CASSSTRPGQPTF. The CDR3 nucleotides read TGTGCCAGCAGTTCCACCAGACCGGGACAGCCCACCTTC. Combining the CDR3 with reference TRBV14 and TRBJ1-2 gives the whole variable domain EAGVTQFPSHSVIEKGQTVTLRCDPISGHDNLYWYRRVMGKEIKFLLHFVKESKQDESGMPNNRFLAERTGGTYSTLKVQPAELEDSGVYFCASSSTRPGQPTFGSGTRLTVV.

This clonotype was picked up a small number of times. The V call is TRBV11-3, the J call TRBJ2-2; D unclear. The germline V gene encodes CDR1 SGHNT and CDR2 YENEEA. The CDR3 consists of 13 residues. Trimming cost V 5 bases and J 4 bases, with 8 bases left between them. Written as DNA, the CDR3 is TGTGCCAGCAGCCCCTATTCCACCGGGGAGCTGTTTTTT. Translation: CASSPYSTGELFF.

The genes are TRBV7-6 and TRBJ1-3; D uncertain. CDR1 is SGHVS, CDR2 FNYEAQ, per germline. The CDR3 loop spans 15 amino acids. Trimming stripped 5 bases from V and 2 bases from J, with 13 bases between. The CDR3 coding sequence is TGTGCCAGCAGCCTGGACGGGAGACCTGGAAACACCATATATTTT. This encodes CASSLDGRPGNTIYF.

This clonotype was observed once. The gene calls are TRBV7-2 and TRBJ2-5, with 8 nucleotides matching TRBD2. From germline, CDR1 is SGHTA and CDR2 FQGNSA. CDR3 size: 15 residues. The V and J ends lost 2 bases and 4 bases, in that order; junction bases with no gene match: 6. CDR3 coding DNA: TGTGCCAGCAGCTTAAACGGGGGGGACGGAGAGACCCAGTACTTC. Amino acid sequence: CASSLNGGDGETQYF.

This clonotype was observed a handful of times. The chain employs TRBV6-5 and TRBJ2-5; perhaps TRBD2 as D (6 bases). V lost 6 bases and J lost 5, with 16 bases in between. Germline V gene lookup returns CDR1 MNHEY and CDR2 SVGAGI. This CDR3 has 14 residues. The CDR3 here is CASSPGDSRETQYF. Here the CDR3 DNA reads TGTGCCAGCAGCCCCGGGGACTCGAGGGAGACCCAGTACTTC.

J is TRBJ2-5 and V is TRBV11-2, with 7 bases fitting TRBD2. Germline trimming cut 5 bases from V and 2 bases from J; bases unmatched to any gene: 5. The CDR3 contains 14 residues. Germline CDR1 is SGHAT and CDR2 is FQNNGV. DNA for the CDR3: TGTGCCAGCAGCCGATCAGCGGGGCAAGAGACCCAGTACTTC. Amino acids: CASSRSAGQETQYF.

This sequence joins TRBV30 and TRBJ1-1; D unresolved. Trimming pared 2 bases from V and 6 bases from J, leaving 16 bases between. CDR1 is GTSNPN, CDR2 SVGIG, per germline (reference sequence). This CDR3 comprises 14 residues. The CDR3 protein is CAWSSDGPGAEAFF. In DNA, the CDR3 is TGTGCCTGGAGTAGCGATGGGCCCGGCGCTGAAGCTTTCTTT.

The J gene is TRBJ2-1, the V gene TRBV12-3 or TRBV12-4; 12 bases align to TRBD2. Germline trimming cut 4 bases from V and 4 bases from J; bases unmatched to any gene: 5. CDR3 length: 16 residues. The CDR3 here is CASSWLAGGAYNEQFF. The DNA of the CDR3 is TGTGCCAGCAGTTGGCTAGCGGGGGGGGCATACAATGAGCAGTTCTTC.

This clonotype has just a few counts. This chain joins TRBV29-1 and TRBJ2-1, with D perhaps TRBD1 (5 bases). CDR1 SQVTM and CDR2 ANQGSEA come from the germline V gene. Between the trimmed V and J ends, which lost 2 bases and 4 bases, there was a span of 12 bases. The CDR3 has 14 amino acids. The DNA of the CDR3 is TGCAGCGTTGAATCTGGGGCATATTACAATGAGCAGTTCTTC. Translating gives CSVESGAYYNEQFF.

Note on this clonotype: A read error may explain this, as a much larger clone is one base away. The CDR3 coding sequence is TGTGCCAGCAACTTAGCTAGGGGCTACACCTTC. It specifies CASNLARGYTF. V gene TRBV7-9 combines with J gene TRBJ1-2; D is unresolved. The CDR3 spans 11 residues. Germline assignment: CDR1 SEHNR and CDR2 FQNEAQ (reference sequence).